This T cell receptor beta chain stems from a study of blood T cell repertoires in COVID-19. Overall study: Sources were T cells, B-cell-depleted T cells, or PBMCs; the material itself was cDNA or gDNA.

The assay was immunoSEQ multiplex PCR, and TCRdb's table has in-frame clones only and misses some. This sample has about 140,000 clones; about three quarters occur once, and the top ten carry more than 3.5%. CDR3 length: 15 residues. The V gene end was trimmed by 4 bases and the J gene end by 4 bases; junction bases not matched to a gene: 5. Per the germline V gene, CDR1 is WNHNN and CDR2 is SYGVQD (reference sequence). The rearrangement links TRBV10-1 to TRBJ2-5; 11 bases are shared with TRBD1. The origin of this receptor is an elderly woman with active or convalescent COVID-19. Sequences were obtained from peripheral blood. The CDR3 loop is CASSGGTGGRETQYF. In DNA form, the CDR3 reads TGCGCCAGCAGTGGCGGGACAGGGGGACGAGAGACCCAGTACTTC.